Detailed here is one T cell receptor (beta chain). What it binds is unknown. The record originates from a study of T cells in Graves' hyperthyroidism and ophthalmopathy. Points from the study as a whole: Blood also carried most thyroid clonotypes expanded above 0.001.

The V and J ends lost 6 bases and 0 bases, in that order; junction bases with no gene match: 12. Germline CDR1 is DFQATT and CDR2 is SNEGSKA (reference sequence). The CDR3 has 16 amino acids. TCR beta CDR3 regions were amplified from RNA. RT-PCR in the first round (using the HTBI primer set) targeted the TCR CDR3. TCRdb processed the multiplex PCR reads anew with MiXCR; each CDR3 protein has one entry. The repertoire has 600,000 to 700,000 distinct CDR3 sequences, roughly 46% of them found once; the top ten carry less than 8.5%. Not enrolled were patients with uncontrolled infection, other autoimmune disease, pregnancy or lactation. Each diagnosis was grounded in clinical symptoms, serum thyroxine and TRAb, thyroid ultrasound, and orbital computed tomography.

J is TRBJ1-1 and V is TRBV20-1, with 8 positions matching TRBD1. This clonotype was sampled from an adult man with Graves' disease, either hyperthyroidism or ophthalmopathy (not recorded which). The specimen sequenced was peripheral blood or thyroid tissue (not recorded which). This CDR3 reads CSASRRTGPMNTEAFF. CDR3 nucleotide sequence: TGCAGTGCCAGCAGGAGGACAGGGCCCATGAACACTGAAGCTTTCTTT.